The TCR beta chain under discussion was sequenced for a study of T cell clonality in common variable immunodeficiency. In this sample, this clone turned up many times. The antigen is undetermined. From the germline J gene comes the end of the CDR3, since the read stops 3 residues before it. Caucasian heritage predominated among both patients and controls. The CDR3 consists of 18 residues. Germline V gives CDR1 DFQATT, CDR2 SNEGSKA (reference sequence). Losses at the gene ends were 0 bases for V and 0 bases for J; bases not matched to a gene: 11. Data came from immunoSEQ multiplex PCR; TCRdb stores just in-frame clones and leaves some out. The sample is made up of approximately 44,000 clones, none counted only once. Study outcomes and limitations: What drives increased CVID clonality needs T cell subpopulation sequencing.

The sequenced material came from peripheral blood mononuclear cells. The sequence was collected from a person between 18 and 75 years old in good health. The rearrangement links TRBV20-1 to TRBJ1-5; 7 nucleotides line up with TRBD1. Here the CDR3 reads CSARDASRGRVSNQPQHF. CDR3 DNA (partial): TGCAGTGCTAGAGATGCCTCCAGGGGGAGAGTTAGCAATCAGCCC.